This TCR beta chain emerged from a study of control samples from healthy donors and cancer patients. TCRdb keeps only in-frame clones here, not all; method: immunoSEQ multiplex PCR. The sample holds some 120,000 clones; around 87% are singletons and the top ten take around 8.7%. The CDR3 is made up of 16 amino acids. Germline CDR1 is LGHDT and CDR2 is YNNKEL (reference sequence). V was pared by 1 base and J by 1 base, with 8 bases between. The chain is built from TRBV3-1 (or the pseudogene TRBV3-2) and TRBJ2-6; D unresolved. The clonotype was recovered from a man aged 35-49 years in good health. The source material was blood. The CDR3 loop is CASSQGPRSGANVLTF. The CDR3 DNA sequence: TGTGCCAGCAGCCAAGGCCCTAGATCTGGGGCCAACGTCCTGACTTTC.